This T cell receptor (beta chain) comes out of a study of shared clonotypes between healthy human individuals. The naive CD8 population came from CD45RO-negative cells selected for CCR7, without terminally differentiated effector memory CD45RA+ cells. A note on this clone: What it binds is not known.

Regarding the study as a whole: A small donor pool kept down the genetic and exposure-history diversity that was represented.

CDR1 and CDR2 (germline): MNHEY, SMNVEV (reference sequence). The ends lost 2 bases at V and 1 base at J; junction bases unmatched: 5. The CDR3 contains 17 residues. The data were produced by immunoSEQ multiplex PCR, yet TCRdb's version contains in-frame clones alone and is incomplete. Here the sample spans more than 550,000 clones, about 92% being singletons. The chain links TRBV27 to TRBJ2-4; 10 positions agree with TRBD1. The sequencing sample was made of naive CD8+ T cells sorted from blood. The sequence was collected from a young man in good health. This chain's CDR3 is CASSLSDRGPAKNIQYF. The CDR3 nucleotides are TGTGCCAGCAGTTTAAGTGACAGGGGGCCGGCCAAAAACATTCAGTACTTC.